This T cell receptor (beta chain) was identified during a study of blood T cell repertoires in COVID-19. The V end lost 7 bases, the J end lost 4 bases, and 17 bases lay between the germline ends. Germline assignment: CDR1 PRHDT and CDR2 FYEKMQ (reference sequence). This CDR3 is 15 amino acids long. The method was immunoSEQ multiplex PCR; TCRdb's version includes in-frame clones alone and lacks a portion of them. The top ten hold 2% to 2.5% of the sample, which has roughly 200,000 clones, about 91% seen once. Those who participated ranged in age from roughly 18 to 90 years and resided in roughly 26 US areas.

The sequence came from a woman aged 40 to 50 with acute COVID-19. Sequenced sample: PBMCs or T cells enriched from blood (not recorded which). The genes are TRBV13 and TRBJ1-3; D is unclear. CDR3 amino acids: CASTSKRDGGNTIYF. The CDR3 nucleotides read TGTGCCAGCACATCAAAAAGAGACGGGGGAAACACCATATATTTT.